The T cell receptor (beta chain) described here comes from a study of shared clonotypes between healthy human individuals. Sequenced by immunoSEQ multiplex PCR; TCRdb stores in-frame clones only, minus some. The table records roughly 490,000 clones, around 80% of them present only once. Germline CDR1 LNHDA, CDR2 SQIVND (reference sequence). The CDR3 length is 16 residues. The ends were cut back, 5 bases at V and 0 bases at J, with 11 bases in the middle. This chain uses TRBV19 with TRBJ2-6; no clear D. This TCR was recovered from a woman aged 40 to 50 in good health. Some clones in this sample may be carry-over from other donors' samples. The specimen was PBMCs. The chain's CDR3 is CASSPPIRSGANVLTF. The CDR3 nucleotides read TGTGCCAGTAGTCCACCCATACGCTCTGGGGCCAACGTCCTGACTTTC.